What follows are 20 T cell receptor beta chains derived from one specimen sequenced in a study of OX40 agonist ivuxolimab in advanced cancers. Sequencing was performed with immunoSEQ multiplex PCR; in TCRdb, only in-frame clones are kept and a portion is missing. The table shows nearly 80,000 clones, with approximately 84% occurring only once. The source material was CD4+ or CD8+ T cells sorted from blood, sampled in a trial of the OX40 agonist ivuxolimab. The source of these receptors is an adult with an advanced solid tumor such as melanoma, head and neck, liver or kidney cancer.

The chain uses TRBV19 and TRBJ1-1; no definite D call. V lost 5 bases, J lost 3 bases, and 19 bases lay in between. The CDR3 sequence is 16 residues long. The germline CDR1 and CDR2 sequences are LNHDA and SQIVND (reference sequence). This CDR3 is CASSLFAQVTDTEAFF. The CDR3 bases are TGTGCCAGTAGTCTGTTTGCCCAGGTTACGGACACTGAAGCTTTCTTT.

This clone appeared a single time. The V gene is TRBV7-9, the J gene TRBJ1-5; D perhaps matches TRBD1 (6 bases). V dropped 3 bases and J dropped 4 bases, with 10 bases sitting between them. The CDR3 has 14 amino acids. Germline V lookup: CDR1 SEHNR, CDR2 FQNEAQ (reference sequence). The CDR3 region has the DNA TGTGCCAGCAGCTTCGGGACAATAAATCAGCCCCAGCATTTT. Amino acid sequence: CASSFGTINQPQHF.

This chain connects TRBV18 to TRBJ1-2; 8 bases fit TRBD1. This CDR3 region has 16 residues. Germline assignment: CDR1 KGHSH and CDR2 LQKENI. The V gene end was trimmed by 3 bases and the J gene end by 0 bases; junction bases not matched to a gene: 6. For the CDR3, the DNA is TGTGCCAGCTCACCTTCACAGGGGGTAGCTAACTATGGCTACACCTTC. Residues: CASSPSQGVANYGYTF.

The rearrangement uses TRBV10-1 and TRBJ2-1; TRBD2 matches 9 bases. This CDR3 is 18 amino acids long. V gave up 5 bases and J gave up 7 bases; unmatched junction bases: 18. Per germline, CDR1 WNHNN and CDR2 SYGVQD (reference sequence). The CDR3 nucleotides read TGCGCCAGCAGTCGTTTTAGCCTAGCGGGATTCGGAGGGAATGAGCAGTTCTTC. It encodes CASSRFSLAGFGGNEQFF.

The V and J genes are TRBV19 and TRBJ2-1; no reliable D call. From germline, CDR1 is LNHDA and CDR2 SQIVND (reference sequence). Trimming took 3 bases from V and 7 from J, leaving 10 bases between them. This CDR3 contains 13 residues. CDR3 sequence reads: CASSIDFRNEQFF. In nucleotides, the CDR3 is TGTGCCAGTAGTATTGACTTCCGAAATGAGCAGTTCTTC.

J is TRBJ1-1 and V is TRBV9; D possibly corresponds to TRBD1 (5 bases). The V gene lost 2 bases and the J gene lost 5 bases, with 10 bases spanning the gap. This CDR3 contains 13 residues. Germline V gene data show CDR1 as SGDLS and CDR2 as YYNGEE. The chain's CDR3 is CASSVTAGTEAFF. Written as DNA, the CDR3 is TGTGCCAGCAGCGTTACGGCAGGGACTGAAGCTTTCTTT.

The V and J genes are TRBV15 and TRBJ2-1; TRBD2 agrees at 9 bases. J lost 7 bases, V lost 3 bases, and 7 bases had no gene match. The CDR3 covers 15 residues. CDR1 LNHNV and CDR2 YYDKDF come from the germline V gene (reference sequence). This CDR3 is CATSSEGLASNEQFF. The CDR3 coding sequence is TGTGCCACCAGCAGTGAAGGACTAGCGAGTAATGAGCAGTTCTTC.

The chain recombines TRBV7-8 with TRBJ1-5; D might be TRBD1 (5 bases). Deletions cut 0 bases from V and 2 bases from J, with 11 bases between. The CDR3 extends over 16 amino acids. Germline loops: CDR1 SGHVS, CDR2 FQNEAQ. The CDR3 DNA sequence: TGTGCCAGCAGCTTAGCGTGGGGGAGAGGCAATCAGCCCCAGCATTTT. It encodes CASSLAWGRGNQPQHF.

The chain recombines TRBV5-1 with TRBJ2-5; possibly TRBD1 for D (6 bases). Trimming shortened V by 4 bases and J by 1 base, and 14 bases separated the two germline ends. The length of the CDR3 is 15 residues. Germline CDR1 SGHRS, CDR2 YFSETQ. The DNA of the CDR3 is TGCGCCAGCAGCCGATTCACAGGGATCCAAGAGACCCAGTACTTC. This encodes CASSRFTGIQETQYF.

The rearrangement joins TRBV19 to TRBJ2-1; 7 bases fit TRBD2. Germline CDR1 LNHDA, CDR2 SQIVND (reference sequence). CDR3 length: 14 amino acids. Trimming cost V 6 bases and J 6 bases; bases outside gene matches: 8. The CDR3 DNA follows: TGTGCCAGTAGCTCCCGGACTAGTCGCAATGAGCAGTTCTTC. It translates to CASSSRTSRNEQFF.

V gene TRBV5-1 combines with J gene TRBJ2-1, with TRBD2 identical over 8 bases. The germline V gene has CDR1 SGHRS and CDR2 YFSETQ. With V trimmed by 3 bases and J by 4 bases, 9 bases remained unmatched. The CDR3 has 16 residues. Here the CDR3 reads CASSWRGGPEYNEQFF. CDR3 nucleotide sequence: TGCGCCAGCAGCTGGCGCGGGGGGCCCGAGTACAATGAGCAGTTCTTC.

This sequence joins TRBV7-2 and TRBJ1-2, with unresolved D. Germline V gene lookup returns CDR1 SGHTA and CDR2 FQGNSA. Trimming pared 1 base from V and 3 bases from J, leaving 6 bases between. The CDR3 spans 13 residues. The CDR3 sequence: CASSLGGYYGYTF. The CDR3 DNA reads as TGTGCCAGCAGCTTAGGAGGGTACTATGGCTACACCTTC.

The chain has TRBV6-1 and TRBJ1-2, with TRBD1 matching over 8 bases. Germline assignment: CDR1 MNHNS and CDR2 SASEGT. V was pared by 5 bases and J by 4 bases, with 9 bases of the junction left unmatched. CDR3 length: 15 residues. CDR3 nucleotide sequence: TGTGCCAGCAGTTCACAGGGGGAAGTAGGCTATGGCTACACCTTC. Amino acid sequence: CASSSQGEVGYGYTF.

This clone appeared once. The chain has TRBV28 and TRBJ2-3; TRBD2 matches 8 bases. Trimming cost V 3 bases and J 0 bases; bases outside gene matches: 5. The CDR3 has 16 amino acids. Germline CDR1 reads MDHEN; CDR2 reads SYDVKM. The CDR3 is CASSLVGRESTDTQYF. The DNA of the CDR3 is TGTGCCAGCAGTTTGGTCGGGAGGGAAAGCACAGATACGCAGTATTTT. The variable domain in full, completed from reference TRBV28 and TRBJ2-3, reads DVKVTQSSRYLVKRTGEKVFLECVQDMDHENMFWYRQDPGLGLRLIYFSYDVKMKEKGDIPEGYSVSREKKERFSLILESASTNQTSMYLCASSLVGRESTDTQYFGPGTRLTVL.

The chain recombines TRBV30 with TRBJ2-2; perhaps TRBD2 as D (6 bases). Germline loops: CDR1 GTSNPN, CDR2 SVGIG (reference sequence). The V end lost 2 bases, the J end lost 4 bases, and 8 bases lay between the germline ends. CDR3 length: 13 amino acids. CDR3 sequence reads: CAWSRRATGELFF. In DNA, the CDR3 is TGTGCCTGGAGTCGGAGGGCCACCGGGGAGCTGTTTTTT.

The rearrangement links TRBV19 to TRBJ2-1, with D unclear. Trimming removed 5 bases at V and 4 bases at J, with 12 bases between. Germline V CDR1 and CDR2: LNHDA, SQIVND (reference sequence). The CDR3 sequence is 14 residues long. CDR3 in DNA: TGTGCCAGTAGTCTCCGGACCGTGTACAATGAGCAGTTCTTC. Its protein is CASSLRTVYNEQFF.

The CDR3: CASSKIEGRSGNQPQHF. DNA for the CDR3: TGTGCCAGCAGCAAAATTGAGGGGAGGTCCGGCAATCAGCCCCAGCATTTT. The chain joins TRBV21-1 to TRBJ1-5. TRBV21-1 is described as a pseudogene. The CDR3 runs to 17 residues.

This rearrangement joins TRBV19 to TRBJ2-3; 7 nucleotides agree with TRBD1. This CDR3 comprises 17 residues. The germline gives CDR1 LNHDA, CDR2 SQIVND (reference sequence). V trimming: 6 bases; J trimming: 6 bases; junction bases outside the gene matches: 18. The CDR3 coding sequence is TGTGCCAGTAGCAGACCCGACAGGGCTCGGGACCCTGATACGCAGTATTTT. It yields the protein CASSRPDRARDPDTQYF.

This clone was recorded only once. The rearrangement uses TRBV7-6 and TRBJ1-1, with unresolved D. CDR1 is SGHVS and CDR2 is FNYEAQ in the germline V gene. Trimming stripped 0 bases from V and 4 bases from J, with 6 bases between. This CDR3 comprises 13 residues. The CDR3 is CASSLAETTEAFF. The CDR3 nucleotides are TGTGCCAGCAGCTTAGCGGAAACCACTGAAGCTTTCTTT.

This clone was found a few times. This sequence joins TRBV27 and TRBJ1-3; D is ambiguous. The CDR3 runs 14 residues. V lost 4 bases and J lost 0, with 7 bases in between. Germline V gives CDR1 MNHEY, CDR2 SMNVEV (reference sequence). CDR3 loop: CASSSGYSGNTIYF. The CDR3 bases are TGTGCCAGCAGTTCTGGGTACTCTGGAAACACCATATATTTT.